This T cell receptor beta chain was obtained from a study of CD8 T cells in ankylosing spondylitis (dated by TCRdb to about 2017). In the study overall: T cell receptor beta repertoires were profiled in healthy donors and ankylosing spondylitis patients so that disease-linked TCR variants could be found. The whole study cohort included over 85 healthy donors and under 30 ankylosing spondylitis patients. Peripheral blood samples were taken, and synovial fluid was additionally collected from ankylosing spondylitis patients. Broader findings and caveats from the paper: Blood from ankylosing spondylitis patients appeared to be characterized by a TCR beta motif composed of several highly homologous amino acid variants. Some motif variants had previously been reported in the synovial fluid and blood of reactive arthritis patients, which suggests shared mechanisms of disease initiation. The disease-linked clones had a CD8+ phenotype and were found at relatively low frequencies in peripheral blood. According to the report, matched synovial fluid samples from ankylosing spondylitis patients were significantly enriched for the disease-linked clones.

From cysteine to phenylalanine, the CDR3 is 16 amino acids long. The CDR3 DNA has 48 bases and is translated from base 1. Germline trimming amounts to 1 base on V and 7 bases on J, with 9 as the count of junction bases outside the gene matches. CDR1 and CDR2 are read off the germline V gene as SGHDN and FVKESK. This sample was sequenced with an Illumina HiSeq 2500. Quantitative 5'-RACE with molecular barcodes was the method used to prepare the TCR beta libraries. In the source study's methods: A new computational method based on a probabilistic model of VDJ rearrangement was used to identify disease-linked TCR variants. The public reads were reprocessed in TCRdb via fastp at Q25 and MiXCR, keeping in-frame beta chains. Entries that share a CDR3 protein sequence are merged under the most common genes and DNA. It is TCRdb's table, rather than the study itself, that gives the V and J calls and clone size. The table for this sample lists 500,000 to 550,000 distinct CDR3 sequences; about 12% of them were counted only once. The ten most abundant clones make up 6.8% of the sample.

In its sample, this clonotype was seen many times. What this receptor recognizes is not known. The input lacks base qualities; no much larger clone sits a single base away. Sequencing input: blood, either unsorted or a sorted T cell fraction (not recorded which). This TCR came from a male donor with ankylosing spondylitis. The chain is assembled from TRBV14 and TRBJ2-1, with 8 bases aligning to TRBD2. The CDR3 has the sequence CASSQGRLAGSNEQFF. The DNA sequence is given as TGTGCCAGCAGCCAAGGTCGGTTAGCGGGGTCTAATGAGCAGTTCTTC.